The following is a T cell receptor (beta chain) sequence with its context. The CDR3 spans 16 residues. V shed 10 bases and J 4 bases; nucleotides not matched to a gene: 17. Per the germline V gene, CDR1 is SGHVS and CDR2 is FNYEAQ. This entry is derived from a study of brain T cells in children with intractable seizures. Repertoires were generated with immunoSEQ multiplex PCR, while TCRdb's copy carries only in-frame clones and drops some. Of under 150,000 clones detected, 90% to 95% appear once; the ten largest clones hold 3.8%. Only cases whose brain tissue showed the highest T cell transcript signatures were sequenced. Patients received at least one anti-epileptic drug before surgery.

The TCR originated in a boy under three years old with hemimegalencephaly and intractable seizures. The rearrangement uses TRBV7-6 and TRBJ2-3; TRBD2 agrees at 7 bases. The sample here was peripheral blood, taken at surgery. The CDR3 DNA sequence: TGTGCCATCCGACCATGGGGGGGAGGGCCCCCAGATACGCAGTATTTT. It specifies CAIRPWGGGPPDTQYF.